Below, 20 T cell receptor beta chains from the same sample are listed, as sequenced in a study of blood T cell repertoires in COVID-19. Clones were sequenced by immunoSEQ multiplex PCR, and TCRdb holds only the in-frame ones, with some missing. The repertoire holds some 150,000 clones, about 88% seen once, with more than 2% in the top ten. The sequencing input was peripheral blood. The receptors stem from a woman in her seventies with acute or convalescent COVID-19.

The gene calls are TRBV19 and TRBJ2-7; possible D gene TRBD1, 5 bases. V lost 1 base and J lost 4, with 11 bases in between. The germline V gene encodes CDR1 LNHDA and CDR2 SQIVND (reference sequence). CDR3 length equals 14 residues. CDR3 DNA: TGTGCCAGTAGTATAGGAGAAGGGGCTTACGAGCAGTACTTC. It translates to CASSIGEGAYEQYF.

The gene calls are TRBV7-2 and TRBJ1-1; possibly TRBD1 for D (5 bases). Per germline, CDR1 SGHTA and CDR2 FQGNSA. CDR3 length: 14 residues. V was clipped by 5 bases and J by 6 bases, with 16 bases between them. CDR3 sequence reads: CASSRRGRGAEAFF. For the CDR3, the DNA is TGTGCCAGCAGCCGGAGGGGCCGAGGGGCTGAAGCTTTCTTT.

This clone came up once. The chain combines TRBV5-1 with TRBJ2-1, with TRBD2 matching over 8 bases. V lost 3 bases and J lost 2; bases outside the gene matches: 7. Germline CDR1 is SGHRS and CDR2 is YFSETQ. This CDR3 region has 16 residues. The DNA for the CDR3 is TGCGCCAGCAGCTCAGCTACTAGCGGAACCTACAATGAGCAGTTCTTC. This translates into CASSSATSGTYNEQFF.

The chain uses TRBV5-1 and TRBJ2-3; a possible D gene is TRBD2 (5 bases). The CDR3 spans 15 residues. Germline loops: CDR1 SGHRS, CDR2 YFSETQ. With 0 bases removed from V and 5 bases from J, the gap between germline ends came to 13 bases. CDR3 protein: CASSLDFTGRDTQYF. CDR3 bases: TGCGCCAGCAGCTTGGACTTCACGGGGAGAGATACGCAGTATTTT.

The chain is built from TRBV27 and TRBJ1-5; D not certain. V lost 6 bases and J lost 7, with 13 bases in between. The CDR3 contains 13 residues. Germline values: CDR1 MNHEY, CDR2 SMNVEV (reference sequence). The CDR3 DNA reads as TGTGCCAGCAGCCCAGTGGTGGGCCAGCCCCAGCATTTT. Translation gives CASSPVVGQPQHF.

In the case of this clone: Compared with germline, one end of the junction differs, possibly owing to a read error. The chain is built from TRBV6-1 and TRBJ2-5; TRBD1 matches at 9 bases. The CDR3 covers 14 residues. The germline V gene encodes CDR1 MNHNS and CDR2 SASEGT. CDR3 amino acids: CASNEQGARETQYF. Written as DNA, the CDR3 is TGTGCCAGCAATGAACAGGGGGCGCGTGAGACCCAGTACTTC.

The chain has TRBV14 and TRBJ2-3; D is perhaps TRBD1 (5 bases). V was cut by 5 bases and J by 7 bases, with 19 bases left in between. CDR3 length equals 15 residues. The germline V gene has CDR1 SGHDN and CDR2 FVKESK. The CDR3 sequence is CASSFDRIRTHTQYF. The CDR3 nucleotides read TGTGCCAGCAGCTTTGACAGAATCCGTACTCATACGCAGTATTTT.

In DNA form, the CDR3 reads TGCGCCAGCAGCCCTAGACAGTTAGGTACGCAGTATTTT. It specifies CASSPRQLGTQYF. The rearrangement links TRBV4-3 to TRBJ2-3; tentatively, D is TRBD1 (5 bases). CDR1 is LGHNA and CDR2 is YSLEER in the germline V gene. The V end was cut by 4 bases, the J end by 8 bases, with 13 bases between. The CDR3 totals 13 residues.

This clone was observed a single time. The rearrangement uses TRBV28 and TRBJ1-2; the D gene is possibly TRBD1 (6 bases). The CDR3 is made up of 14 amino acids. The V gene's germline CDR1 is MDHEN and CDR2 SYDVKM. Between the trimmed V and J ends, which lost 6 bases and 0 bases, there was a span of 11 bases. The CDR3 spells CASRGGVTNYGYTF. The CDR3, as DNA: TGTGCCAGCAGAGGGGGGGTGACTAACTATGGCTACACCTTC.

This clone occurred once. The chain joins TRBV7-2 to TRBJ2-3; 14 positions agree with TRBD2. Trimming removed 5 bases from V and 5 bases from J; junction bases left unmatched: 15. This CDR3 is built from 19 residues. Germline V gene data show CDR1 as SGHTA and CDR2 as FQGNSA. The CDR3 nucleotides read TGTGCCAGCAGCCCCAACCAATTCGGGACTAGCGGGGGAGGAGATACGCAGTATTTT. Protein: CASSPNQFGTSGGGDTQYF. Full variable domain (rest looked up from reference TRBV7-2 and TRBJ2-3): GAGVSQSPSNKVTEKGKDVELRCDPISGHTALYWYRQSLGQGLEFLIYFQGNSAPDKSGLPSDRFSAERTGGSVSTLTIQRTQQEDSAVYLCASSPNQFGTSGGGDTQYFGPGTRLTVL.

The chain employs TRBV5-8 and TRBJ1-5, with no clear D. V shed 5 bases and J shed 0 bases, with 9 bases lying between them. This CDR3 region has 14 residues. Germline V gene data show CDR1 as SGHTS and CDR2 as YDEGEE. CDR3 in amino acids: CASSPNYSNQPQHF. CDR3 sequence (DNA): TGTGCCAGCAGTCCTAATTATAGCAATCAGCCCCAGCATTTT.

The rearrangement links TRBV28 to TRBJ2-7; 10 bases map to TRBD2. The CDR3 is made up of 14 amino acids. Germline V gene lookup returns CDR1 MDHEN and CDR2 SYDVKM. V lost 6 bases to trimming and J lost 6 bases; unmatched junction nucleotides: 8. The CDR3 bases are TGTGCCAGCAGACCGGCTCTAGCGGGGGTCGAGCAGTACGTC. Amino acids: CASRPALAGVEQYV.

The chain is built from TRBV27 and TRBJ2-2, with TRBD1 identical over 7 bases. CDR3 size: 14 residues. The J segment lost 7 bases and the V segment lost 2 bases, leaving 4 bases of the junction unmatched. Germline CDR1 MNHEY, CDR2 SMNVEV (reference sequence). CDR3 sequence (DNA): TGTGCCAGCAGTTTAACAGGGGTTGTCGGGGAGCTGTTTTTT. It yields the protein CASSLTGVVGELFF.

The chain joins TRBV10-3 to TRBJ2-2, with 9 bases matching TRBD1. Germline-derived CDR1 and CDR2 are ENHRY and SYGVKD. This CDR3 has 19 residues. With V trimmed by 3 bases and J by 4 bases, 15 bases remained unmatched. CDR3 sequence (DNA): TGTGCCATCAGTGAACCGTTGCCCCGGGACAGGGTTTTCACCGGGGAGCTGTTTTTT. Its translation: CAISEPLPRDRVFTGELFF.

CDR3 region: CASSYSGALNTEAFF. The DNA for the CDR3 is TGTGCCAGCAGTTATTCAGGGGCCCTGAACACTGAAGCTTTCTTT. The chain uses TRBV6-6 and TRBJ1-1, with a tentative D call TRBD1 (6 bases). CDR1 and CDR2 (germline): MNHNY, SVGAGI (reference sequence). This CDR3 contains 15 residues. Trimming shortened V by 3 bases and J by 0 bases, and 11 bases separated the two germline ends.

This clone was seen just once. This rearrangement joins TRBV3-1 (or the pseudogene TRBV3-2) to TRBJ1-1; no definite D call. The CDR3 is 14 residues long. Between the trimmed V and J ends, which lost 4 bases and 1 base, there was a span of 10 bases. Looked up from germline, CDR1 is LGHDT and CDR2 is YNNKEL (reference sequence). CDR3 region: CASSPKWRNTEAFF. As DNA, the CDR3 is TGTGCCAGCAGCCCCAAGTGGAGGAACACTGAAGCTTTCTTT.

V usage is TRBV9 and J usage is TRBJ2-2, with 8 bases identical to TRBD1. The CDR3 has 16 amino acids. Germline V gene sequence: CDR1 SGDLS, CDR2 YYNGEE. V trimming: 5 bases; J trimming: 1 base; junction bases outside the gene matches: 7. For the CDR3, the DNA is TGTGCCAGCAGACTACCGGGACAGGAGAACACCGGGGAGCTGTTTTTT. Its protein is CASRLPGQENTGELFF.

The V call is TRBV19, the J call TRBJ2-2, with TRBD1 identical over 9 bases. This CDR3 has 16 amino acids. J was trimmed by 7 bases and V by 10 bases; bases with no gene match: 16. Germline lookup yields CDR1 LNHDA and CDR2 SQIVND (reference sequence). In DNA form, the CDR3 reads TGTGCCACCTCCCCAAAGGGGGGACAGGGAATCGGGGAGCTGTTTTTT. Translation gives CATSPKGGQGIGELFF.

The rearrangement links TRBV7-8 to TRBJ1-2, with 7 bases lining up with TRBD1. The J segment lost 2 bases and the V segment lost 5 bases, leaving 5 bases of the junction unmatched. The V gene's germline CDR1 is SGHVS and CDR2 FQNEAQ. This CDR3 has 14 amino acids. As DNA, the CDR3 is TGTGCCAGCAGCACAGGGGACGGAAACTATGGCTACACCTTC. It codes for CASSTGDGNYGYTF. Together with reference TRBV7-8 and TRBJ1-2, the CDR3 gives the full variable domain: GAGVSQSPRYKVAKRGQDVALRCDPISGHVSLFWYQQALGQGPEFLTYFQNEAQLDKSGLPSDRFFAERPEGSVSTLKIQRTQQEDSAVYLCASSTGDGNYGYTFGSGTRLTVV.

The chain combines TRBV11-2 with TRBJ1-5; D unresolved. This CDR3 is 13 amino acids long. CDR1 and CDR2 from the germline V gene are SGHAT and FQNNGV. The ends were cut back, 3 bases at V and 1 base at J, with 4 bases in the middle. CDR3 sequence (DNA): TGTGCCAGCAGCTTGGAGAGCAATCAGCCCCAGCATTTT. This codes for CASSLESNQPQHF.